This section outlines one TCR beta chain sequence together with its context. The target antigen is unknown. The CDR3 is 14 residues long. Trimming cost V 2 bases and J 6 bases, with 13 bases left between them. In germline, CDR1 is WSHSY, CDR2 SAAADI. Method: immunoSEQ multiplex PCR; TCRdb's copy keeps in-frame clones and lacks some. The repertoire has a few hundred thousand clones, around 90% of them found once; the top ten carry roughly 1%. The sample belongs to a study of cytomegalovirus exposure and HLA in healthy donors. Study context: The 550 to 800 first-cohort repertoires and the 95 to 150 validation repertoires shared the same platform, a later analysis reported. General study findings and limits: Cytomegalovirus-associated status was assigned to 150 to 200 TCR beta chains. Reportedly, diagnosis of cytomegalovirus status by the classifier showed high specificity and sensitivity. It was found in a later analysis that first-cohort TCR clusters tended to co-occur in the 130 or so validation repertoires.

The sample consisted of PBMCs. The TCR originated in a woman aged 18-35 years in good health and CMV-seronegative. This chain uses TRBV10-2 with TRBJ1-2; D may be TRBD1 (5 bases). The CDR3 region is CASSEIGGLHGYTF. CDR3 coding DNA: TGCGCCAGCAGTGAGATTGGGGGGTTGCATGGCTACACCTTC.